These 9 T cell receptor beta chains originate from one sample sequenced in a study of beta chain features in type 1 diabetes. Sequencing targeted expressed TCRB transcripts, as all isolated RNA had been reverse transcribed. The repertoire was sequenced with immunoSEQ multiplex PCR; TCRdb's copy has only in-frame clones and lacks some. The sample shows 150,000 to 200,000 clones, 6.5% to 8.5% of them seen only once. For these receptors, no antigen is known. Whole-study findings and limits: All four CD4+ subsets from Type 1 diabetes patients carried moderately but significantly shorter TCRB CDR3s.

What was sequenced was central memory CD4+ T cells from blood. These receptors all come from a young woman with type 1 diabetes.

The genes are TRBV7-2 and TRBJ1-4; 9 positions agree with TRBD1. The length of the CDR3 is 14 residues. The J segment lost 8 bases and the V segment lost 4 bases, leaving 5 bases of the junction unmatched. Germline V gene lookup returns CDR1 SGHTA and CDR2 FQGNSA. The chain's CDR3 is CASSSRQGVEKLFF. The CDR3 DNA is TGTGCCAGCAGCTCCCGACAGGGGGTGGAAAAACTGTTTTTT.

This clone was seen more than once but under ten times. The J gene is TRBJ1-6, the V gene TRBV11-2; no clear D. The CDR3 spans 14 residues. With 5 bases removed from V and 10 bases from J, the gap between germline ends came to 15 bases. Germline values: CDR1 SGHAT, CDR2 FQNNGV. The CDR3 coding sequence is TGTGCCAGCAGCAGTGGCCCCACGCGGTCACCCCTCCACTTT. It specifies CASSSGPTRSPLHF.

This chain links TRBV27 with TRBJ1-2, with 9 nucleotides matching TRBD1. Germline CDR1 reads MNHEY; CDR2 reads SMNVEV (reference sequence). V was clipped by 5 bases and J by 4 bases; unmatched bases: 8. CDR3 length: 15 residues. In DNA form, the CDR3 reads TGTGCCAGCAGTCCCTACAGGGGGCGCATCTATGGCTACACCTTC. Its protein product is CASSPYRGRIYGYTF.

This clone was seen a few times. The chain recombines TRBV7-2 with TRBJ2-1; the D gene is possibly TRBD1 (5 bases). Germline V lookup: CDR1 SGHTA, CDR2 FQGNSA. This CDR3 has 13 residues. The V end was cut by 5 bases, the J end by 8 bases, with 13 bases between. For the CDR3, the DNA is TGTGCCAGCAGCACGACAGTCGGCGATGAGCAGTTCTTC. This translates into CASSTTVGDEQFF.

This clone was picked up a small number of times. This chain uses TRBV7-2 with TRBJ2-2; 11 bases map to TRBD2. The germline gives CDR1 SGHTA, CDR2 FQGNSA. J was trimmed by 5 bases and V by 5 bases; bases with no gene match: 7. This CDR3 spans 16 amino acids. CDR3 residues: CASSRWLAGGTGELFF. DNA for the CDR3: TGTGCCAGCAGCCGCTGGCTAGCGGGAGGAACCGGGGAGCTGTTTTTT.

This clone showed up just a few times. The chain carries TRBV29-1 and TRBJ2-1, with 9 nucleotides matching TRBD1. Germline V CDR1 and CDR2: SQVTM, ANQGSEA. The CDR3 runs to 14 residues. The junction had 6 bases not matched to a gene; V was cut back by 3 bases and J by 6 bases. CDR3: CSVDRQGGSNEQFF. The CDR3 DNA is TGCAGCGTTGATAGACAGGGGGGGAGCAATGAGCAGTTCTTC.

This clone was observed a handful of times. The V and J genes are TRBV28 and TRBJ1-1; D gene ambiguous. V was pared by 6 bases and J by 8 bases, with 10 bases between. CDR3 length equals 11 residues. Germline lookup yields CDR1 MDHEN and CDR2 SYDVKM. The CDR3 DNA reads as TGTGCCAGCAGCCTCAGGTTGGAAGCTTTCTTT. It yields the protein CASSLRLEAFF.

This clone has more than one count but fewer than ten. The rearrangement uses TRBV18 and TRBJ2-7, with 8 bases lining up with TRBD1. The V and J ends lost 2 bases and 3 bases, in that order; junction bases with no gene match: 0. This CDR3 is built from 13 residues. From germline, CDR1 is KGHSH and CDR2 LQKENI. The CDR3 is CASSPGTGYEQYF. CDR3 bases: TGTGCCAGCTCACCAGGGACAGGCTACGAGCAGTACTTC.

This clone was seen a few times. V is TRBV29-1 and J is TRBJ2-3; D unresolved. From germline, CDR1 is SQVTM and CDR2 ANQGSEA. The CDR3 spans 11 residues. Trimming removed 3 bases at V and 6 bases at J, with 7 bases between. The CDR3, as DNA: TGCAGCGTTGACAGGCGCGATACGCAGTATTTT. Its protein is CSVDRRDTQYF.